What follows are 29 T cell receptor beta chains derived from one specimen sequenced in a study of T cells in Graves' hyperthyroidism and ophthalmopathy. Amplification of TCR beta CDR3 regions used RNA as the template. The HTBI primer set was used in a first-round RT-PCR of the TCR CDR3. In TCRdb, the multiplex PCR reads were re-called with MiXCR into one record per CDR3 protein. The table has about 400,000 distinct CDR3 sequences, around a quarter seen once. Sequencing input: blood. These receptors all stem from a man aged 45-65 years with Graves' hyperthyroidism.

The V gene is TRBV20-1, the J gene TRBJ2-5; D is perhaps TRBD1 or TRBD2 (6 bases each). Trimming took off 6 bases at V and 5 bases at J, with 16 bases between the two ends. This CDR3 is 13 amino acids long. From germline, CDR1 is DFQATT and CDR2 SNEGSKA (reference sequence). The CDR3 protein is CSAGPQGRETQYF. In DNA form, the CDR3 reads TGCAGTGCCGGCCCGCAGGGGAGGGAGACCCAGTACTTC.

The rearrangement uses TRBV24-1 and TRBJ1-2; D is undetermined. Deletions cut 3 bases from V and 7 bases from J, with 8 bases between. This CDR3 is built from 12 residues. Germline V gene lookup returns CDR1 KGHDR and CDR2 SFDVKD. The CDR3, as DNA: TGTGCCACCAGTGATGGTACTCGTGGCTACACCTTC. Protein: CATSDGTRGYTF.

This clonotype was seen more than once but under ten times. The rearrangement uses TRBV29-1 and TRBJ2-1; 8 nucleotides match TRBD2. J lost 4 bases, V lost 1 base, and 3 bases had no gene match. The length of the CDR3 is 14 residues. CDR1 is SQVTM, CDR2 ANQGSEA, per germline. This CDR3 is CSVEASGSYNEQFF. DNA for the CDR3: TGCAGCGTTGAAGCTAGCGGGTCTTACAATGAGCAGTTCTTC.

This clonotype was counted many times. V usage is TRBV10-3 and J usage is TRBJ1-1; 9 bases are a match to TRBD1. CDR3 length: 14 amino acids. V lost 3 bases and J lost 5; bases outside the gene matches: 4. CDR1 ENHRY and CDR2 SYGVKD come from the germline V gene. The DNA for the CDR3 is TGTGCCATCAGTGAATGGGACAGGGAGACTGAAGCTTTCTTT. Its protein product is CAISEWDRETEAFF.

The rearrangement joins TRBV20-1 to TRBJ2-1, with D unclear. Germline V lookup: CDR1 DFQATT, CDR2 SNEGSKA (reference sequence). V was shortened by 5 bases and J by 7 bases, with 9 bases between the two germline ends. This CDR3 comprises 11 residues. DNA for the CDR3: TGCAGTGCTCTAAGGGCGAATGAGCAGTTCTTC. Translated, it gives CSALRANEQFF.

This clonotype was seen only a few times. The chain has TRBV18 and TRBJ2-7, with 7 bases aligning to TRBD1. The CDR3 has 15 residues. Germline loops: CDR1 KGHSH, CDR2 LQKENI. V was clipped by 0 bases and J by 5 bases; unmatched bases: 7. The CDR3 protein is CASSPPSTGFHEQYF. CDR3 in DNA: TGTGCCAGCTCACCACCTTCGACAGGGTTCCACGAGCAGTACTTC. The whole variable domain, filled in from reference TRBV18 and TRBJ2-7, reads NAGVMQNPRHLVRRRGQEARLRCSPMKGHSHVYWYRQLPEEGLKFMVYLQKENIIDESGMPKERFSAEFPKEGPSILRIQQVVRGDSAAYFCASSPPSTGFHEQYFGPGTRLTVT.

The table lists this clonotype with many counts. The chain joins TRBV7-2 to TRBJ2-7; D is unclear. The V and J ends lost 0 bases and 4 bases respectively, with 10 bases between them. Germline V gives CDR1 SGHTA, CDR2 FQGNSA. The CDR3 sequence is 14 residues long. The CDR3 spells CASSLAGGQYEQYF. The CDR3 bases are TGTGCCAGCAGCTTAGCGGGCGGTCAGTACGAGCAGTACTTC.

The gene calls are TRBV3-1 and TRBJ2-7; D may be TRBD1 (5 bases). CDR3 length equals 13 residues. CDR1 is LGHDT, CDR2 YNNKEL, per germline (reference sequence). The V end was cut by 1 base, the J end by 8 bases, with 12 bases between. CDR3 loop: CASSQVGSGQQYF. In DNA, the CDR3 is TGTGCCAGCAGCCAAGTCGGCTCAGGGCAGCAGTACTTC.

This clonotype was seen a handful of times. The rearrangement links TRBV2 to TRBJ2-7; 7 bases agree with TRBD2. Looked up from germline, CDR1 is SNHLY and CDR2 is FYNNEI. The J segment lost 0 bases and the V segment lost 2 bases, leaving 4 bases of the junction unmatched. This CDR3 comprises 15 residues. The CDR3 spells CASSELAVLSYEQYF. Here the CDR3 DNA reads TGTGCCAGCAGTGAACTAGCGGTCCTCTCCTACGAGCAGTACTTC.

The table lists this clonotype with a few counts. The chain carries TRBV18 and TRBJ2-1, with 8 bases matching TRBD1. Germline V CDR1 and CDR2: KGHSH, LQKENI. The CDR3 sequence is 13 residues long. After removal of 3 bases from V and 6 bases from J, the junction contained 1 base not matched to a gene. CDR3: CASSPQGANEQFF. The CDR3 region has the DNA TGTGCCAGCTCACCCCAGGGGGCCAATGAGCAGTTCTTC.

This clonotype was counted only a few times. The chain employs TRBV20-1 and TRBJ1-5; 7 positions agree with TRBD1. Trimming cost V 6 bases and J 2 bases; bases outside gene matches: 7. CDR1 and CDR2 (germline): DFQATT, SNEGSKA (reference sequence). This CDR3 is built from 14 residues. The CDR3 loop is CSAQRTGGNQPQHF. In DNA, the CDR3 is TGCAGTGCGCAGAGGACAGGAGGCAATCAGCCCCAGCATTTT.

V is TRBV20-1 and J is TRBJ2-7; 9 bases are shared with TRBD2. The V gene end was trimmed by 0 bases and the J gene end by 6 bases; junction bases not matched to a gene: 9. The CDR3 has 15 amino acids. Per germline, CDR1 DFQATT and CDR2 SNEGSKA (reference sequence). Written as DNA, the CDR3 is TGCAGTGCTAGAGACTCCGGGACTAGCTCTTTCGAGCAGTACTTC. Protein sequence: CSARDSGTSSFEQYF.

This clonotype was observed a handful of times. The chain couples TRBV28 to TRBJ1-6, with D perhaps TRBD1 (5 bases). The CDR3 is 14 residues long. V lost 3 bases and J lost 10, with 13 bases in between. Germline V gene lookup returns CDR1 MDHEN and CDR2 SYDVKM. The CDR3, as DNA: TGTGCCAGCAGTTTCGCAGGGAGTTTCTCACCCCTCCACTTT. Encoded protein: CASSFAGSFSPLHF.

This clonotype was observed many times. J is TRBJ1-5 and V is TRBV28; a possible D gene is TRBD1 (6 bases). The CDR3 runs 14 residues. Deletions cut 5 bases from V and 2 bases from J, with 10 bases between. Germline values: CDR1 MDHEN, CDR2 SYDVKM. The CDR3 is CASSKGGGNQPQHF. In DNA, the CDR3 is TGTGCCAGCAGTAAAGGGGGGGGCAATCAGCCCCAGCATTTT.

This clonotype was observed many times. CDR3 loop: CASRRGLAGAGETQYF. CDR3 bases: TGTGCCAGCAGGAGGGGACTAGCGGGAGCAGGAGAGACCCAGTACTTC. The chain couples TRBV2 to TRBJ2-5, with TRBD2 matching 14 bases. The CDR3 contains 16 residues. V lost 6 bases to trimming and J lost 4 bases; unmatched junction nucleotides: 7. The V gene's germline CDR1 is SNHLY and CDR2 FYNNEI.

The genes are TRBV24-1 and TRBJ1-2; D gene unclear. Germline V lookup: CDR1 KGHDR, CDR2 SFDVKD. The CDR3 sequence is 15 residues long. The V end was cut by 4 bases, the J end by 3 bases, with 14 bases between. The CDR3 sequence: CATSDSQMGDYGYTF. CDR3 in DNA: TGTGCCACCAGTGACTCTCAGATGGGCGACTATGGCTACACCTTC.

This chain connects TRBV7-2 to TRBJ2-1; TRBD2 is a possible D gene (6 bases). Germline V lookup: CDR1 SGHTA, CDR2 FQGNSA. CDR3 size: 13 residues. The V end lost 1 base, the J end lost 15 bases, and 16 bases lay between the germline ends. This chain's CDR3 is CASSLERGGVGFF. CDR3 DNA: TGTGCCAGCAGCTTAGAGAGGGGCGGGGTTGGGTTCTTC.

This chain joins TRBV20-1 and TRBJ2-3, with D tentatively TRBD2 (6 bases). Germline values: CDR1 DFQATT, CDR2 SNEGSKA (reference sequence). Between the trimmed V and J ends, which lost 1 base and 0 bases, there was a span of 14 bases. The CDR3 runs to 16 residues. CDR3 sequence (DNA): TGCAGTGCTAGAGGGTTGGAGGGACCTAGCACAGATACGCAGTATTTT. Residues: CSARGLEGPSTDTQYF.

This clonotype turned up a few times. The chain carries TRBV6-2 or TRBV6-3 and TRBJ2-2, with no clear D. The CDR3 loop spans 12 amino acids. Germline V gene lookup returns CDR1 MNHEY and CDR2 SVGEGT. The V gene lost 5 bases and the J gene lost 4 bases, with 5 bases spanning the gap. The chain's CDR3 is CASSKPTGELFF. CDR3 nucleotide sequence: TGTGCCAGCAGTAAACCCACCGGGGAGCTGTTTTTT.

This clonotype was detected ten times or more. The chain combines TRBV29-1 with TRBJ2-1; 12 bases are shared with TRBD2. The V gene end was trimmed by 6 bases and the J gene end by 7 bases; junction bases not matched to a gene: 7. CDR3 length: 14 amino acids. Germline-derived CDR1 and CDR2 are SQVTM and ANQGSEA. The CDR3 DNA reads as TGCAGCGTCCTGACTAGCGGGAGTGGTAATGAGCAGTTCTTC. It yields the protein CSVLTSGSGNEQFF.

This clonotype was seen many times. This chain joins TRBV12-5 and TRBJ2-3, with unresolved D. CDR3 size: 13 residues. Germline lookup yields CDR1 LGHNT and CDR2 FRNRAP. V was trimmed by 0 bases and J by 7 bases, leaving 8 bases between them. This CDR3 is CASGLVPSYTQYF. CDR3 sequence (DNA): TGTGCTAGTGGTTTGGTCCCCAGCTATACGCAGTATTTT.

The CDR3: CSANKGFQETQYF. In DNA, the CDR3 is TGCAGTGCCAACAAGGGATTCCAAGAGACCCAGTACTTC. The chain has TRBV20-1 and TRBJ2-5; D gene unclear. V lost 6 bases and J 1 base, leaving 12 bases between the germline ends. Germline values: CDR1 DFQATT, CDR2 SNEGSKA (reference sequence). This CDR3 comprises 13 residues.

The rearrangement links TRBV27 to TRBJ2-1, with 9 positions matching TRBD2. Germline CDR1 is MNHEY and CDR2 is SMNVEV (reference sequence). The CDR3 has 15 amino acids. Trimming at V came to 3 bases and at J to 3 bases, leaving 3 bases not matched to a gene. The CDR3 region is CASSFSSGVYNEQFF. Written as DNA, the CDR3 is TGTGCCAGCAGTTTTTCTAGCGGGGTCTACAATGAGCAGTTCTTC.

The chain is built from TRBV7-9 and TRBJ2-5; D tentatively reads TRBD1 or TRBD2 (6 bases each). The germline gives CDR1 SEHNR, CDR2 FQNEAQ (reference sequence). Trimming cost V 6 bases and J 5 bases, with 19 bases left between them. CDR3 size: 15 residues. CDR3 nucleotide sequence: TGTGCCAGCAGTCCTTTTCTGGGGGGCAGGGAGACCCAGTACTTC. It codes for CASSPFLGGRETQYF.

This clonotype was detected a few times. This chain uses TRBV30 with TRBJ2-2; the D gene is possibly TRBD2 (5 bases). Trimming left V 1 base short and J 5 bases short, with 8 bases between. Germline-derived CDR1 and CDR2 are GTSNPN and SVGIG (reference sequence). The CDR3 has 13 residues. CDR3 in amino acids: CAWSGRSTGELFF. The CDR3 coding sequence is TGTGCCTGGAGTGGGAGGAGTACCGGGGAGCTGTTTTTT.

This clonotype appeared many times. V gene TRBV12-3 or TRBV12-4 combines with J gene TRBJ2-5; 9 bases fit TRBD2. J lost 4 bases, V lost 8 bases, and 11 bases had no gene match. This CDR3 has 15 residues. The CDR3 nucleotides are TGTGCCAGCGCCGGGGGTCTAGCGGGACGAGAGACCCAGTACTTC. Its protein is CASAGGLAGRETQYF.

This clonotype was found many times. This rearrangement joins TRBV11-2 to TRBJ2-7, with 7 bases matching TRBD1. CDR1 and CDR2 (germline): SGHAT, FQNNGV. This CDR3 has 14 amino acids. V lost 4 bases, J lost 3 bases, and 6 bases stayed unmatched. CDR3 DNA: TGTGCCAGCAGCTCGGGGCAGGGGGTCTACGAGCAGTACTTC. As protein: CASSSGQGVYEQYF.

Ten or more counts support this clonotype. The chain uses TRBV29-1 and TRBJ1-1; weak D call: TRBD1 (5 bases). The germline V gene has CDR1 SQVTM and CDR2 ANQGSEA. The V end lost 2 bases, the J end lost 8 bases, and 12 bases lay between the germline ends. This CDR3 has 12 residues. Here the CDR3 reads CSVEWAGHEAFF. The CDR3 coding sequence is TGCAGCGTTGAATGGGCAGGACACGAAGCTTTCTTT.

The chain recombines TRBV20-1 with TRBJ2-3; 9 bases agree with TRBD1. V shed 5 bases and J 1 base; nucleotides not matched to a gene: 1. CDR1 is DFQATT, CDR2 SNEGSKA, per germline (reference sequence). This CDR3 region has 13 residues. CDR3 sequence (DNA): TGCAGTGCTCGACAGGGGGGCACAGATACGCAGTATTTT. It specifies CSARQGGTDTQYF.